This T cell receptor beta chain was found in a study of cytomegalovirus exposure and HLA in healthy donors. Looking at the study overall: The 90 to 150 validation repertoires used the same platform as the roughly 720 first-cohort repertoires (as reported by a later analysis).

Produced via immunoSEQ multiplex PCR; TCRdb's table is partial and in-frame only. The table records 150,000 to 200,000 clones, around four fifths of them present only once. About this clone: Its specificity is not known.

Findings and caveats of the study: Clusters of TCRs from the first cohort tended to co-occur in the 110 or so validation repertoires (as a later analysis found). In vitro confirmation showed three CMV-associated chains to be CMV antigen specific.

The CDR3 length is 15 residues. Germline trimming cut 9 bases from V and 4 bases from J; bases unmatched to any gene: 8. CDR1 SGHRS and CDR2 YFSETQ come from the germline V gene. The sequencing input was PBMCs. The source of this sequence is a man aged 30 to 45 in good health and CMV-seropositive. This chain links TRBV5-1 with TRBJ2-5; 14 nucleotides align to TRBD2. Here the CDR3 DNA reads TGCGCCACCGGACCCGGGACTAGCGGGGGAGAGACCCAGTACTTC. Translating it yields CATGPGTSGGETQYF.